The entry that follows covers one T cell receptor (beta chain) sequence. This clonotype was seen ten or more times. Its target antigen remains unknown. Base-call qualities are not available, and no considerably larger clone is one nucleotide away. Set within a cohort of healthcare workers in London, UK, this nested case-control study involved weekly PCR testing of nasopharyngeal swabs along with blood sampling. Healthcare workers were enrolled in the week of the UK lockdown, from 23 to 31 March 2020, and were followed every week for up to roughly 15 weeks. This entry is derived from a study of early T cells in non-severe SARS-CoV-2 infection (dated by TCRdb to about 2021). Notes on the research overall: TCR sequencing used bulk RNA from unsorted whole blood, so alpha and beta chains could not be paired.

General conclusions and limits of the study: VDJdb matching was skewed toward anti-spike CD8 responses and likely underestimated virus-specific expansions, missing private and CD4 specificities.

Its CDR3 holds 14 amino acids, cysteine through phenylalanine. The CDR3 DNA has 42 bases and is translated from base 1. V is clipped by 5 bases and J by 0 bases, and the sequence between their germline boundaries is 8 bases long. Libraries were prepared through 5' RACE. Sequencer: NextSeq 500. In the TCR library protocol, unique molecular identifiers were attached to individual cDNA molecules to correct for PCR bias and sequencing error. Sequencing covered both TCR alpha and beta chains, and within each sample the abundances of alpha and beta sequences were tightly co-correlated. As for the original processing: V gene, J gene and CDR3 annotation of TCR sequences was performed with Decombinator V4. Expanded TCRs were defined as changing significantly between any two time points under a Poisson model with p below 0.0001. Abundances of TCRs were expressed as counts per million after normalisation to the total number of TCRs sequenced in each sample. TRAV1-2 paired with TRAJ12, TRAJ20 or TRAJ33 defined MAIT TCRs, while TRAV10 paired with TRAJ18 defined iNKT TCRs. A search of VDJdb, accessed on 1 November 2021, was run for TCRs annotated to CMV, EBV and SARS-CoV-2, with TCRs annotated for multiple antigens excluded. The public sequencing data were trimmed at Q25 with fastp and processed into clonotypes with MiXCR by TCRdb, which kept only in-frame beta chains. Under each unique CDR3 protein, matching rows form one entry showing the most common genes and DNA. In this record, the V and J calls reflect TCRdb's handling and not the investigators' own analysis. In all, the sample holds fewer than 130,000 distinct CDR3 sequences, and around 12% of those were seen once. In total, the top ten clones hold less than 4.5% of the sample.

The TCR sequence derives from an adult who was a healthcare worker with PCR-confirmed SARS-CoV-2 infection or an uninfected control (not recorded which). The source material was whole blood, sampled at baseline. In this chain, TRBV12-3 or TRBV12-4 is recombined with TRBJ2-1; a confident D gene designation cannot be given. The CDR3 protein: CASSPLSSYNEQFF. The DNA is TGTGCCAGCAGTCCCCTAAGCTCCTACAATGAGCAGTTCTTC.